The 15 T cell receptor beta chains reported below all come from one sample, sequenced in a study of T-cell reconstitution after alpha-beta-depleted transplantation in children. During its preparation, the TCRbeta library received unique molecular identifiers. TCRdb fed the PCR reads into MiXCR, producing one record per CDR3 protein. The sample has approximately 520,000 distinct CDR3 sequences; roughly 11% are singletons. Here the sequenced sample was PBMCs, mostly from graft donor cells, taken 180 days after TCRalphabeta/CD19-depleted stem cell transplant. Source of these receptors: a female patient between 2 and 15 years old who had a stem cell transplant for aplastic anemia, so the T cells may come from the graft donor.

This sequence joins TRBV28 and TRBJ1-2; D not resolved. Germline V gives CDR1 MDHEN, CDR2 SYDVKM. V was shortened by 3 bases and J by 7 bases, with 15 bases between the two germline ends. CDR3 length equals 14 residues. The DNA for the CDR3 is TGTGCCAGCAGTTTCTCCCCGGGGAGGAGTGGCTACACCTTC. Amino acids: CASSFSPGRSGYTF.

This clonotype showed up many times. The chain is built from TRBV29-1 and TRBJ1-2; D unresolved. V shed 5 bases and J shed 0 bases, with 4 bases lying between them. The CDR3 length is 11 residues. CDR1 is SQVTM, CDR2 ANQGSEA, per germline. Written as DNA, the CDR3 is TGCAGCGTTCTATCTAACTATGGCTACACCTTC. Amino acids: CSVLSNYGYTF.

The table lists this clonotype with a few counts. The V gene is TRBV29-1, the J gene TRBJ1-1; TRBD1 matches 12 bases. V lost 2 bases to trimming and J lost 4 bases; unmatched junction nucleotides: 8. The germline gives CDR1 SQVTM, CDR2 ANQGSEA. The CDR3 spans 16 residues. Here the CDR3 DNA reads TGCAGCGTTGAACCGGGACAGGGGGCGAGGTTCACTGAAGCTTTCTTT. This gives the protein CSVEPGQGARFTEAFF.

J is TRBJ2-3 and V is TRBV21-1; the D call in the table, TRBD2, was not verified against the DNA. TRBV21-1 is recorded as a pseudogene. The CDR3 totals 18 residues. The CDR3 protein is CASSKVGGLAENTDTQYF. The CDR3 nucleotides read TGTGCCAGCAGCAAAGTGGGGGGACTAGCGGAAAACACAGATACGCAGTATTTT.

The chain uses TRBV7-9 and TRBJ1-2; 7 bases fit TRBD1. Germline CDR1 is SEHNR and CDR2 is FQNEAQ (reference sequence). There are 13 residues in the CDR3. V dropped 7 bases and J dropped 4; count of bases not matched to a gene: 6. This CDR3 reads CASTLKGAYGYTF. The CDR3 bases are TGTGCCAGCACCCTCAAGGGGGCCTATGGCTACACCTTC.

This chain links TRBV27 with TRBJ2-1; D might be TRBD1 (6 bases). Per germline, CDR1 MNHEY and CDR2 SMNVEV (reference sequence). With 5 bases removed from V and 5 bases from J, the gap between germline ends came to 16 bases. The CDR3 is made up of 15 amino acids. CDR3 in amino acids: CASSAHRVQNNEQFF. CDR3 DNA sequence: TGTGCCAGCAGTGCCCACAGGGTTCAGAACAATGAGCAGTTCTTC.

This clonotype was seen a handful of times. The gene calls are TRBV7-2 and TRBJ2-4; TRBD2 matches at 10 bases. CDR3 length: 14 amino acids. Germline CDR1 is SGHTA and CDR2 is FQGNSA. V gave up 5 bases and J gave up 9 bases; unmatched junction bases: 7. In nucleotides, the CDR3 is TGTGCCAGCAGCCCCAGCGGGAGGGAGGGCATTCAGTACTTC. Translated: CASSPSGREGIQYF. The variable domain in full, with the rest retrieved from reference TRBV7-2 and TRBJ2-4, is GAGVSQSPSNKVTEKGKDVELRCDPISGHTALYWYRQSLGQGLEFLIYFQGNSAPDKSGLPSDRFSAERTGGSVSTLTIQRTQQEDSAVYLCASSPSGREGIQYFGAGTRLSVL.

This clonotype was observed at least ten times. The chain recombines TRBV7-2 with TRBJ2-7, with D unresolved. Per germline, CDR1 SGHTA and CDR2 FQGNSA. CDR3 size: 15 residues. V shed 2 bases and J shed 3 bases, with 14 bases lying between them. The CDR3 reads CASSLSLGWVYEQYF. The CDR3 nucleotides read TGTGCCAGCAGCTTAAGTTTGGGCTGGGTCTACGAGCAGTACTTC.

V is TRBV6-4 and J is TRBJ2-6; a weak D match, TRBD2 (6 bases). This CDR3 contains 20 residues. V lost 0 bases and J lost 2, with 20 bases in between. Germline assignment: CDR1 MRHNA and CDR2 SNTAGT. In DNA form, the CDR3 reads TGTGCCAGCAGTGACTCATCCCGGGACTCCTTACCCCCTGGGGCCAACGTCCTGACTTTC. Translated: CASSDSSRDSLPPGANVLTF.

This clonotype was observed at least ten times. The rearrangement links TRBV29-1 to TRBJ2-1; TRBD2 matches 11 bases. Germline V lookup: CDR1 SQVTM, CDR2 ANQGSEA. This CDR3 region has 15 residues. The V gene end was trimmed by 6 bases and the J gene end by 4 bases; junction bases not matched to a gene: 8. In DNA form, the CDR3 reads TGCAGCGTAGAGGGTAGCGGGAGGGTGTACAATGAGCAGTTCTTC. Its protein product is CSVEGSGRVYNEQFF.

This clonotype has a count of ten or more. A junction boundary mismatches the germline segment, possibly from a read error. CDR3 residues: CASSQGLAGGYKEQFF. The CDR3 nucleotides are TGTGCCAGCAGTCAAGGACTAGCGGGAGGTTACAAAGAGCAGTTCTTC. The chain has TRBV28 and TRBJ2-1; 14 nucleotides line up with TRBD2. Germline lookup yields CDR1 MDHEN and CDR2 SYDVKM. CDR3 length: 16 residues.

This sequence joins TRBV15 and TRBJ1-4; TRBD1 matches 7 bases. V was pared by 6 bases and J by 6 bases, with 10 bases of the junction left unmatched. Germline V lookup: CDR1 LNHNV, CDR2 YYDKDF (reference sequence). CDR3 length: 15 residues. This chain's CDR3 is CATRRDSGTDEKLFF. The DNA of the CDR3 is TGTGCCACCAGACGGGACAGCGGTACCGATGAAAAACTGTTTTTT.

The rearrangement joins TRBV7-2 to TRBJ2-3; D uncertain. V shed 1 base and J shed 7 bases, with 9 bases lying between them. CDR3 length equals 13 residues. Germline V lookup: CDR1 SGHTA, CDR2 FQGNSA. CDR3 in amino acids: CASSLEGTHTQYF. Written as DNA, the CDR3 is TGTGCCAGCAGCTTAGAGGGCACCCATACGCAGTATTTT.

This clonotype appeared a few times. This chain joins TRBV28 and TRBJ2-5, with 9 bases aligning to TRBD1. This CDR3 region has 14 residues. V dropped 3 bases and J dropped 3; count of bases not matched to a gene: 2. In germline, CDR1 is MDHEN, CDR2 SYDVKM. The CDR3 DNA sequence: TGTGCCAGCAGTTTCTGGGACAGGGAAGAGACCCAGTACTTC. Protein: CASSFWDREETQYF.

The chain links TRBV6-2 or TRBV6-3 to TRBJ2-7; TRBD2 is a possible D gene (6 bases). Trimming took 7 bases from V and 3 from J, leaving 10 bases between them. Looked up from germline, CDR1 is MNHEY and CDR2 is SVGEGT. The CDR3 is 12 residues long. CDR3 amino acids: CASKDSGYEQYV. Written as DNA, the CDR3 is TGTGCCAGCAAGGATAGCGGCTACGAGCAGTACGTC.